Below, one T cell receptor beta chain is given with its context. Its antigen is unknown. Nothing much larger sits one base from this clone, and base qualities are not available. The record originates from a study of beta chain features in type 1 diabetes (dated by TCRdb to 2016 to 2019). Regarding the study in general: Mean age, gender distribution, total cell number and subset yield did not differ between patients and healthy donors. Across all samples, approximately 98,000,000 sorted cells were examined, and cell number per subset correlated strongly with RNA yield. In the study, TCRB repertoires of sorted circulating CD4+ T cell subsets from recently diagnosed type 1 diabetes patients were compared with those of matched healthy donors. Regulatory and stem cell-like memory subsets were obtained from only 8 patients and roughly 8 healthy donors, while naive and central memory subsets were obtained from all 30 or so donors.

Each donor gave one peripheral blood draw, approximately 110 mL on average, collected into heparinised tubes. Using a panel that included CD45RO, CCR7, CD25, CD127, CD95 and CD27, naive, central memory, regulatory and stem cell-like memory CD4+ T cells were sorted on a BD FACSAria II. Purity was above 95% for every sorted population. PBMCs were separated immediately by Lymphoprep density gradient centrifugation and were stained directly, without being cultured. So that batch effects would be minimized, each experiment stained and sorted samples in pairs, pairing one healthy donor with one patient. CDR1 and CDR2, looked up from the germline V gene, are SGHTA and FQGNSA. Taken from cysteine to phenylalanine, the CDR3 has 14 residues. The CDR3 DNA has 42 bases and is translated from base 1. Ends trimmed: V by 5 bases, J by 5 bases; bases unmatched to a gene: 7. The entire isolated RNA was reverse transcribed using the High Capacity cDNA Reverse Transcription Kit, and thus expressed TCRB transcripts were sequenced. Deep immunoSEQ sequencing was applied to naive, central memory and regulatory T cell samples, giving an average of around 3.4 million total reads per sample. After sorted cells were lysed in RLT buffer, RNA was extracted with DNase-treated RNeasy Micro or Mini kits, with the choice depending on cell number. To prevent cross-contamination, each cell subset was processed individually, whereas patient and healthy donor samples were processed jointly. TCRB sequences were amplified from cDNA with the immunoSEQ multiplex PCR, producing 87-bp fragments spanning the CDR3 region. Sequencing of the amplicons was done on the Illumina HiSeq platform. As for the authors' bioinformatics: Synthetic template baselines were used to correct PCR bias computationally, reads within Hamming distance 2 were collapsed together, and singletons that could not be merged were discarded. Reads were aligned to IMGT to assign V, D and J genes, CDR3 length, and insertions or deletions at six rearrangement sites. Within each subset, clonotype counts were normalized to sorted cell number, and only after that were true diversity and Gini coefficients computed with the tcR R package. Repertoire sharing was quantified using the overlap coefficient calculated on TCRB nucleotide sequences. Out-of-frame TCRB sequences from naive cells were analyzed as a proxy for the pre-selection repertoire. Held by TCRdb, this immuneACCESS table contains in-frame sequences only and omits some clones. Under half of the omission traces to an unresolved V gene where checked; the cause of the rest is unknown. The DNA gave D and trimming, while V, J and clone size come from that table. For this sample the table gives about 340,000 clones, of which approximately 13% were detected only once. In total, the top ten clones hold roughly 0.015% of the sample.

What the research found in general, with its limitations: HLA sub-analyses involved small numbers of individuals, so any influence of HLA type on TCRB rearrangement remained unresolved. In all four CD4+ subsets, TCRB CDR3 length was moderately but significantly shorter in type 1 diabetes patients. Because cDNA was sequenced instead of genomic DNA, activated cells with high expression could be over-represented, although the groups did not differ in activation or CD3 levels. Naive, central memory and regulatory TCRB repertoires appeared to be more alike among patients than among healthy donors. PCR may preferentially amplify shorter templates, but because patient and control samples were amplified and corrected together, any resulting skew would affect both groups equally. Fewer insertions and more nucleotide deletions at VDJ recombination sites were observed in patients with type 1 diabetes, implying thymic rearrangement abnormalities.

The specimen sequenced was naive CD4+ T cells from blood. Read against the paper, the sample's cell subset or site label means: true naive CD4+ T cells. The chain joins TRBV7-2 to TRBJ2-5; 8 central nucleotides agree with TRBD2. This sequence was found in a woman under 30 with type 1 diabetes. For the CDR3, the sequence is CASSPPAGGETQYF. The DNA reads TGTGCCAGCAGCCCCCCGGCGGGAGGCGAGACCCAGTACTTC.